This T cell receptor (beta chain) was sequenced in a study of T cells in Graves' hyperthyroidism and ophthalmopathy. Study-wide results and limits: Most thyroid clonotypes with frequency above 0.001 were detected in blood.

The table lists this clonotype with many counts. The target antigen is unknown. RNA transcripts served as the template for amplifying TCR beta CDR3 regions. The TCR CDR3 first-round RT-PCR relied on the HTBI primer set. One entry per CDR3 protein results from TCRdb running MiXCR on the multiplex PCR reads. The data hold 640,000 or so distinct CDR3 sequences, with approximately 15% observed a single time. The CDR3 has 15 residues. The ends lost 3 bases at V and 0 bases at J; junction bases unmatched: 3. The V gene's germline CDR1 is MNHEY and CDR2 SMNVEV (reference sequence). Sequenced input: blood. This clonotype originated in a woman aged 40 to 49 with Graves' ophthalmopathy. The genes are TRBV27 and TRBJ2-3; TRBD1 matches 7 bases. The CDR3 spells CASSLKGQSTDTQYF. Written as DNA, the CDR3 is TGTGCCAGCAGTTTGAAGGGACAGAGCACAGATACGCAGTATTTT.